This passage covers 9 T cell receptor beta chains from one sample sequenced in a study of cytomegalovirus exposure and HLA in healthy donors. PCR used 60 Vbeta primers and 13 Jbeta primers. Profiled with immunoSEQ multiplex PCR; TCRdb holds only in-frame clones, not every one. The sample holds around 120,000 clones; roughly 77% are singletons and the top ten take about 5%. Sequences were obtained from PBMCs. The receptors were gathered from a man over 45 in good health and CMV-seropositive.

The chain carries TRBV29-1 and TRBJ2-2, with D perhaps matching TRBD1 (6 bases). This CDR3 has 13 amino acids. Germline CDR1 is SQVTM and CDR2 is ANQGSEA. V shed 4 bases and J shed 5 bases, with 11 bases lying between them. CDR3 sequence (DNA): TGCAGCGTTGCTACAGGGCCGACCGGGGAGCTGTTTTTT. Encoded protein: CSVATGPTGELFF.

The chain combines TRBV15 with TRBJ2-2; tentative D call: TRBD1 (5 bases). Germline loops: CDR1 LNHNV, CDR2 YYDKDF (reference sequence). The CDR3 has 13 residues. V was shortened by 5 bases and J by 5 bases, with 9 bases between the two germline ends. In DNA form, the CDR3 reads TGTGCCACCAGCGAATCAGGGACCGGGGAGCTGTTTTTT. This sequence encodes CATSESGTGELFF.

The chain combines TRBV9 with TRBJ1-3; D is undetermined. Germline-derived CDR1 and CDR2 are SGDLS and YYNGEE. This CDR3 has 15 amino acids. Trimming shortened V by 1 base and J by 0 bases, and 8 bases separated the two germline ends. The chain's CDR3 is CASSVSQDSGNTIYF. The CDR3 bases are TGTGCCAGCAGCGTATCCCAGGACTCTGGAAACACCATATATTTT.

The CDR3 region has the DNA TGCGCCAGCAGCTTGGCCGGTAACCCCACGGCTAATGAAAAACTGTTTTTT. Translation: CASSLAGNPTANEKLFF. This chain links TRBV5-1 with TRBJ1-4; no firm D call. In germline, CDR1 is SGHRS, CDR2 YFSETQ. The CDR3 consists of 17 residues. The V end lost 0 bases, the J end lost 3 bases, and 15 bases lay between the germline ends. The full variable domain, with the rest looked up from reference TRBV5-1 and TRBJ1-4, is KAGVTQTPRYLIKTRGQQVTLSCSPISGHRSVSWYQQTPGQGLQFLFEYFSETQRNKGNFPGRFSGRQFSNSRSEMNVSTLELGDSALYLCASSLAGNPTANEKLFFGSGTQLSVL.

This chain joins TRBV7-3 and TRBJ2-5; TRBD1 matches 8 bases. The CDR3 length is 15 residues. V shed 5 bases and J 3 bases; nucleotides not matched to a gene: 8. CDR1 and CDR2 (germline): SGHTA, FQGTGA. The CDR3 DNA reads as TGTGCCAGCAGCCCGGGACAGGCCAGGGAAGAGACCCAGTACTTC. Translation gives CASSPGQAREETQYF.

Sample share makes this clone medium-sized. The rearrangement links TRBV7-9 to TRBJ2-7, with a weak D call TRBD1 (6 bases). From germline, CDR1 is SEHNR and CDR2 FQNEAQ (reference sequence). Trimming pared 1 base from V and 3 bases from J, leaving 13 bases between. The CDR3 covers 15 residues. The CDR3 region has the DNA TGTGCCAGCAGCTTAGATGGTGGGGGCCACTACGAGCAGTACTTC. Residues: CASSLDGGGHYEQYF.

CDR3 region: CASSLTSLSRGTSGIRQFF. CDR3 bases: TGTGCCAGCAGCTTAACCAGTCTCTCCAGAGGGACTAGCGGGATCAGGCAGTTCTTC. The chain joins TRBV7-8 to TRBJ2-1; 13 positions agree with TRBD2. Trimming took 2 bases from V and 12 from J; bases not matched to a gene: 19. CDR1 and CDR2 (germline): SGHVS, FQNEAQ. The CDR3 totals 19 residues. Looking up the rest from reference TRBV7-8 and TRBJ2-1 gives the full variable domain: GAGVSQSPRYKVAKRGQDVALRCDPISGHVSLFWYQQALGQGPEFLTYFQNEAQLDKSGLPSDRFFAERPEGSVSTLKIQRTQQEDSAVYLCASSLTSLSRGTSGIRQFFGPGTRLTVL.

The V gene is TRBV6-1, the J gene TRBJ2-7, with a tentative D call TRBD2 (6 bases). Per germline, CDR1 MNHNS and CDR2 SASEGT. CDR3 length: 14 residues. Trimming took off 6 bases at V and 0 bases at J, with 12 bases between the two ends. CDR3 residues: CASRVGGSSYEQYF. CDR3 nucleotide sequence: TGTGCCAGCAGGGTCGGGGGAAGCTCCTACGAGCAGTACTTC.

V gene TRBV18 combines with J gene TRBJ2-1; 8 positions agree with TRBD2. V gave up 4 bases and J gave up 1 base; unmatched junction bases: 6. Germline V gene sequence: CDR1 KGHSH, CDR2 LQKENI. The length of the CDR3 is 16 residues. In nucleotides, the CDR3 is TGTGCCAGCTCACAAGCGACTAGCGCATCCTACAATGAGCAGTTCTTC. It specifies CASSQATSASYNEQFF.